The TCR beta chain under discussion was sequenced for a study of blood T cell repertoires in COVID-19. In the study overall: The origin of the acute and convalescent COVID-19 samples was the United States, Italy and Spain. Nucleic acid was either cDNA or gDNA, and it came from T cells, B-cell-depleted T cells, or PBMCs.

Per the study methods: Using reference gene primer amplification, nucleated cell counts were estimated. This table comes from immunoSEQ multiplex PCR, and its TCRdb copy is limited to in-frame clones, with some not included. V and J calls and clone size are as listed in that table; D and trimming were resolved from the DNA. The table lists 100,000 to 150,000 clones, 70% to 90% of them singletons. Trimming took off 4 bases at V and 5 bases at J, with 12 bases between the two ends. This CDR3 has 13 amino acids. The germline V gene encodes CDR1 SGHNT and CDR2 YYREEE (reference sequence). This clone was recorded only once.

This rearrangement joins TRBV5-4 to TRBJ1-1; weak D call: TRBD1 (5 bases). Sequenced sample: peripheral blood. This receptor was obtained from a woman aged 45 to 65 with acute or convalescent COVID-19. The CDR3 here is CASSLPRQTEAFF. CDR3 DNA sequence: TGTGCCAGCAGCCTTCCCCGACAGACTGAAGCTTTCTTT.